This paragraph covers one T cell receptor beta chain sequence. This entry belongs to a study of OX40 agonist ivuxolimab in advanced cancers. The wider study: Melanoma, hepatocellular carcinoma, head and neck or renal cell cancer occurred in dose-escalation patients.

V lost 1 base, J lost 10 bases, and 11 bases lay in between. The V gene's germline CDR1 is SGHTA and CDR2 FQGTGA. This CDR3 region has 13 residues. Some clones are missing from TCRdb's copy, which holds only in-frame ones; the method was immunoSEQ multiplex PCR. The profile shows 150,000 to 190,000 clones, 85% to 95% of them singletons. The sequence was obtained from an adult with an advanced solid tumor such as melanoma, head and neck, liver or kidney cancer. The chain links TRBV7-3 to TRBJ2-1, with D possibly TRBD2 on 5 matching bases. Sequenced material: CD4+ or CD8+ T cells sorted from blood, taken in a trial of the OX40 agonist ivuxolimab. The CDR3 sequence: CASSLMAGEEQFF. The CDR3 bases are TGTGCCAGCAGCTTAATGGCGGGCGAGGAGCAGTTCTTC.